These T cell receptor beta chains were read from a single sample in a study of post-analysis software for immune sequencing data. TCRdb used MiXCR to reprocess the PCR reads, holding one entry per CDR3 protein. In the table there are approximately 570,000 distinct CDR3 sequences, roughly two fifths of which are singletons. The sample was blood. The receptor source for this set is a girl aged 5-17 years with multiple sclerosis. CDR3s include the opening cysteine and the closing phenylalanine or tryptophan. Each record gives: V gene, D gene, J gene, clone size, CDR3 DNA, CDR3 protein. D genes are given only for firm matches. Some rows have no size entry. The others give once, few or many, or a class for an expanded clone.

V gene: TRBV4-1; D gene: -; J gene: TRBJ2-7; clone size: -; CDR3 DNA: TGCGCCAGCAGCCAAGAGTCTGGGGGACCCTACGAGCAGTACTTC; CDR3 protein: CASSQESGGPYEQYF
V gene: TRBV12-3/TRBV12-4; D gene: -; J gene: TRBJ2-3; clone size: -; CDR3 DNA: TGTGCCAGCCGGATAACGGGCACAGATACGCAGTATTTT; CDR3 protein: CASRITGTDTQYF
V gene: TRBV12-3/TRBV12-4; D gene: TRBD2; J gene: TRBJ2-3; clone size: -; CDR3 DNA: TGTGCCAGCAGTTCTCCGCGACTAGCGGGAGGGCCATGGAGAACAGATACGCAGTATTTT; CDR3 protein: CASSSPRLAGGPWRTDTQYF
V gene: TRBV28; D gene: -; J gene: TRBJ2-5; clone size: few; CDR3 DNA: TGTGCCAGCAGGGGGTCTGACCGGATGGGGGAGACCCAGTACTTC; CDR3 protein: CASRGSDRMGETQYF
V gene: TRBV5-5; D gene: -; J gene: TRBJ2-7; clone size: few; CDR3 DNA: TGTGCCAGCAGCTGGGGGACGGTGGCCTACGAGCAGTACTTC; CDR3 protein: CASSWGTVAYEQYF
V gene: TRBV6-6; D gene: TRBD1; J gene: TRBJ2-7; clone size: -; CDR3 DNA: TGTGCCGGCAGTTACTCTCAGGGGGCTGGAGAGCAGTACTTC; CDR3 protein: CAGSYSQGAGEQYF
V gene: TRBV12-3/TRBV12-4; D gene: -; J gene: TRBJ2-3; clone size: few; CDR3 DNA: TGTGCCAGCAGCCCCGACAGATCGAGCACAGATACGCAGTATTTT; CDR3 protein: CASSPDRSSTDTQYF
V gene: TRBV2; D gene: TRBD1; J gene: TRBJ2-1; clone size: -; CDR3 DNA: TGTGCCAGTCCGTTTAACCGGGACAGCCCGTTCAATGAGCAGTTCTTC; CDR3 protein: CASPFNRDSPFNEQFF
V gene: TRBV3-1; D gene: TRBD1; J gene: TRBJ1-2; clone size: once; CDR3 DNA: TGTGCCAGCAGTCAACAGGGGTCTTATGGCTACACCTTC; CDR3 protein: CASSQQGSYGYTF
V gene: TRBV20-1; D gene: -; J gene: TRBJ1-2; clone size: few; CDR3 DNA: TGCAGTGCTGTCCGCCAGGCGGATGGCTACACCTTC; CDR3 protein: CSAVRQADGYTF
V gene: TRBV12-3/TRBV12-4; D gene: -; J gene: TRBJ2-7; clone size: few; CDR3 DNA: TGTGCCAGCAGTTTATTACGGGGAGGCGAGCAGTACTTC; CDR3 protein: CASSLLRGGEQYF
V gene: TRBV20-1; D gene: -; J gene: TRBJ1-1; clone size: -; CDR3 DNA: TGCAGTGCTAGACAGGGTACGAGCACTGAAGCTTTCTTT; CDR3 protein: CSARQGTSTEAFF
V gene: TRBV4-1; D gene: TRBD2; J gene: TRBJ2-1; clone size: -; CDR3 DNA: TGCGCCAGCAGCCTCCGATTTCTAGCGGGGGCCAATGAGCAGTTCTTC; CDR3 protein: CASSLRFLAGANEQFF
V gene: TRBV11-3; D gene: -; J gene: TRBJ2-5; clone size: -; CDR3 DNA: TGTGCCAGCAACTTATGGGTCGAGGGGAGGACCCAGTACTTC; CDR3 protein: CASNLWVEGRTQYF
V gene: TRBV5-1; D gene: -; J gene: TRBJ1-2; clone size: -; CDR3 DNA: TGCGCCAGCAGCCCCGGCGGGGGTTTGAGTGGCTACACCTTC; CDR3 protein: CASSPGGGLSGYTF
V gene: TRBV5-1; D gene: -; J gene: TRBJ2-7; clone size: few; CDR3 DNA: TGCGCCAGCAGCTTCCGGGAACGCCAGGGTCGCGGCGAGCAGTACTTC; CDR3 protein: CASSFRERQGRGEQYF
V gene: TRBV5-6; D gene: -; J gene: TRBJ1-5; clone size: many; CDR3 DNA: TGTGCCAGCAGCTTGGCGGCAGGGGAGGGCAATCAGCCCCAGCATTTT; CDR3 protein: CASSLAAGEGNQPQHF
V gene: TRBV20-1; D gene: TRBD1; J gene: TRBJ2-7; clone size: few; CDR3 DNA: TGCAGTGCTAGAGAGGGGACAGGGGTCGACGAGCAGTACTTC; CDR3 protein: CSAREGTGVDEQYF
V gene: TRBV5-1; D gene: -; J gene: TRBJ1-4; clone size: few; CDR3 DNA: TGCGCCAGCAGCTTGGTTTCAGGCGGAGGAACTAATGAAAAACTGTTTTTT; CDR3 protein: CASSLVSGGGTNEKLFF
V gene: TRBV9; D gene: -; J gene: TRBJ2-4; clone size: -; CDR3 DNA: TGTGCCAGCAGCGCCCCCAGTCGGGACGACAACATTCAGTACTTC; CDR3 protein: CASSAPSRDDNIQYF
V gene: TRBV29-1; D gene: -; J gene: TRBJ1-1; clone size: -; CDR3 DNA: TGCAGCGTTGAAGATCCCACAGGGTGGCATGAAGCTTTCTTT; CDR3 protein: CSVEDPTGWHEAFF
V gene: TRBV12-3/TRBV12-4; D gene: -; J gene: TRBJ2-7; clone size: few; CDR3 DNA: TGTGCCAGCCAGTCCGGGGCCAGCTACGAGCAGTACTTC; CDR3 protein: CASQSGASYEQYF
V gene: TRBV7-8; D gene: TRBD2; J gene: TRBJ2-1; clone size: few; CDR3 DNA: TGTGCCAGCAGCTCTTGGACTAGCGGGGTTTACAATGAGCAGTTCTTC; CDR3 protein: CASSSWTSGVYNEQFF
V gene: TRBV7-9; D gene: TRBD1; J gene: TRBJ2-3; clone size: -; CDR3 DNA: TGTGCCAGCAGCCGACGTTCCGGACAGGGAAGTTCTACAGATACGCAGTATTTT; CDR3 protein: CASSRRSGQGSSTDTQYF